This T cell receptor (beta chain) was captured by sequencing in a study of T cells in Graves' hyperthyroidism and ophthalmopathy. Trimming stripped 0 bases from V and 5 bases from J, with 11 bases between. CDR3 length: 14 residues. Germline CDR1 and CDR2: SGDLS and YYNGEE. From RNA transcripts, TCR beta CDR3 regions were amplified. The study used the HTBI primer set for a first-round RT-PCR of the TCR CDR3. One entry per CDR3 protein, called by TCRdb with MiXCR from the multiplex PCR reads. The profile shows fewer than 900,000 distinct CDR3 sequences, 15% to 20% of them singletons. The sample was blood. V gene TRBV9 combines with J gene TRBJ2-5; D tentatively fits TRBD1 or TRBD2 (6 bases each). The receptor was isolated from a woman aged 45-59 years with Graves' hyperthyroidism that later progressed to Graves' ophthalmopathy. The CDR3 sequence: CASSVGGAPETQYF. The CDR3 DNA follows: TGTGCCAGCAGCGTAGGGGGGGCGCCGGAGACCCAGTACTTC. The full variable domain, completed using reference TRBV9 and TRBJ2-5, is DSGVTQTPKHLITATGQRVTLRCSPRSGDLSVYWYQQSLDQGLQFLIQYYNGEERAKGNILERFSAQQFPDLHSELNLSSLELGDSALYFCASSVGGAPETQYFGPGTRLLVL.